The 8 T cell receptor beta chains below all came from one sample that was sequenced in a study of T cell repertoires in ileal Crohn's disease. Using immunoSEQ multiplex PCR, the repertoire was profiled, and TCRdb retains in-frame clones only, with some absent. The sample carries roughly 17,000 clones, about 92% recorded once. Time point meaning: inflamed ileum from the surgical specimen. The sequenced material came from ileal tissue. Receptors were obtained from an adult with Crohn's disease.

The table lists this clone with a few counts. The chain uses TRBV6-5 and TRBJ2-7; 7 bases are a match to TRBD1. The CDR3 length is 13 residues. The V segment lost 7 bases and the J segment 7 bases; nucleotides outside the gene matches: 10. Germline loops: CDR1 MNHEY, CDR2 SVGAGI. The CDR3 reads CASKRGGPGEQYF. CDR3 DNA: TGTGCCAGCAAAAGAGGGGGCCCGGGGGAGCAGTACTTC.

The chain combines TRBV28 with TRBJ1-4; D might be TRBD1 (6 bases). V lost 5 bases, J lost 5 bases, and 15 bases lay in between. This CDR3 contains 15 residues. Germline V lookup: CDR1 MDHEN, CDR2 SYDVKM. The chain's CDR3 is CASSLRRGRNEKLFF. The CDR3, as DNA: TGTGCCAGCAGTCTTCGCAGGGGAAGGAATGAAAAACTGTTTTTT.

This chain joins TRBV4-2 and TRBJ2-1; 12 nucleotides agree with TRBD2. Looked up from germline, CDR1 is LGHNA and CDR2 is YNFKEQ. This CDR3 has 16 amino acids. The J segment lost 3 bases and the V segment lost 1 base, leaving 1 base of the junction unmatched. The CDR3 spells CASSQVTSGGYNEQFF. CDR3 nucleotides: TGTGCCAGCAGCCAAGTGACTAGCGGGGGCTACAATGAGCAGTTCTTC.

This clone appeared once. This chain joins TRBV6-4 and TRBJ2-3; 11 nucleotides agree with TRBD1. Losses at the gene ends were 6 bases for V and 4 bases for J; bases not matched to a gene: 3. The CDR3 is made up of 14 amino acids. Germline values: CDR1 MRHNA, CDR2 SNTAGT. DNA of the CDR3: TGTGCCAGCAGCCCGGGACAGGGGGCAGATACGCAGTATTTT. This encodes CASSPGQGADTQYF.

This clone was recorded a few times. The CDR3 region is CASSLEGTQYF. The DNA for the CDR3 is TGCGCCAGCAGCTTGGAGGGTACGCAGTATTTT. The chain carries TRBV5-1 and TRBJ2-3; D not certain. Trimming pared 0 bases from V and 8 bases from J, leaving 4 bases between. The germline V gene has CDR1 SGHRS and CDR2 YFSETQ. This CDR3 has 11 amino acids. Full variable domain (outside the CDR3, taken from reference TRBV5-1 and TRBJ2-3): KAGVTQTPRYLIKTRGQQVTLSCSPISGHRSVSWYQQTPGQGLQFLFEYFSETQRNKGNFPGRFSGRQFSNSRSEMNVSTLELGDSALYLCASSLEGTQYFGPGTRLTVL.

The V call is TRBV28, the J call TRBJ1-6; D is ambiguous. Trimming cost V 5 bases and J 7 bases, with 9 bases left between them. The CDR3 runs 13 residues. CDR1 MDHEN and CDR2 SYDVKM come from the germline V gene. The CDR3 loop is CASSPGPNSPLHF. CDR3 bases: TGTGCCAGCAGTCCAGGACCCAATTCACCCCTCCACTTT.

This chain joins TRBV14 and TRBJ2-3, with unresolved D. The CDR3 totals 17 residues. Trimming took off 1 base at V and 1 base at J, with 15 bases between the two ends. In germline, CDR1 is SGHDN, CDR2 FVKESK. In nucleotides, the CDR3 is TGTGCCAGCAGCCAAGCCTATAAATCCCGCCGCACAGATACGCAGTATTTT. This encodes CASSQAYKSRRTDTQYF.

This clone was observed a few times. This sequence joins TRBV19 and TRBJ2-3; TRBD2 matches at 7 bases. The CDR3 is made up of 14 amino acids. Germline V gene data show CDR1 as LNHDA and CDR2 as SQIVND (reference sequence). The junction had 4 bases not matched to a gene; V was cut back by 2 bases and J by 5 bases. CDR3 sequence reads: CASSIIGEGDTQYF. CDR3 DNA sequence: TGTGCCAGTAGTATAATCGGGGAGGGAGATACGCAGTATTTT.